This T cell receptor beta chain was sequenced during a study of blood T cell repertoires in COVID-19. Germline V gene sequence: CDR1 SGHTA, CDR2 FQGNSA. The CDR3 totals 16 residues. Unmatched junction bases numbered 9, after V lost 2 bases and J lost 7 bases. Clones were read by immunoSEQ multiplex PCR, and TCRdb kept only the in-frame ones, dropping some. Of under 200,000 clones detected, around 86% appear once; the ten largest clones hold approximately 8%. This chain joins TRBV7-2 and TRBJ2-1, with 9 bases lining up with TRBD2. Sequencing used peripheral blood. The source is a man between 60 and 75 years old with acute or convalescent COVID-19. The CDR3 bases are TGTGCCAGCAGCTTATCCGGGACTAGCTCGGGGAATGAGCAGTTCTTC. This sequence encodes CASSLSGTSSGNEQFF.